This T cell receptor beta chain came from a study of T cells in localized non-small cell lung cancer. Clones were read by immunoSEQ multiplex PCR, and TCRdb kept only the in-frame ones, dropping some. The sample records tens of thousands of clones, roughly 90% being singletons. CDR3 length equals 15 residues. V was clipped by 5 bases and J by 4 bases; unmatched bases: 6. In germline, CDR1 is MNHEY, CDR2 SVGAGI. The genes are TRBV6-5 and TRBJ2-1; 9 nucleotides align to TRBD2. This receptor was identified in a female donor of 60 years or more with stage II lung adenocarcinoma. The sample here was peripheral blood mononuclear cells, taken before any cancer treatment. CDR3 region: CASSISGSKYNEQFF. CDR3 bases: TGTGCCAGCAGTATTAGCGGGAGTAAGTACAATGAGCAGTTCTTC.